This TCR beta chain is from a study of T-cell memory formation after mild COVID-19. Trimming took off 4 bases at V and 1 base at J, with 14 bases between the two ends. Germline assignment: CDR1 SGHRS and CDR2 YFSETQ. The CDR3 sequence is 15 residues long. The sample holds a few counts of this clonotype. TCR alpha and TCR beta cDNA libraries with sample barcodes and UMIs came from 5'RACE using constant-segment primers. Using its own MiXCR run on the 5' RACE reads, TCRdb lists one record per CDR3 protein. The data contain about 340,000 distinct CDR3 sequences, 13% to 15% of them singletons. Input material: PBMCs or a T cell subset sorted from them (not recorded which). This receptor was obtained from a man aged 18 to 30 who had mild COVID-19 (a few samples of this study predate the infection). Cell type and time point are not known. V and J are TRBV5-1 and TRBJ1-1; possible D gene TRBD1, 6 bases. CDR3 sequence: CASSPVGTPNTEAFF. The DNA of the CDR3 is TGCGCCAGCAGCCCGGTGGGGACACCGAACACTGAAGCTTTCTTT.